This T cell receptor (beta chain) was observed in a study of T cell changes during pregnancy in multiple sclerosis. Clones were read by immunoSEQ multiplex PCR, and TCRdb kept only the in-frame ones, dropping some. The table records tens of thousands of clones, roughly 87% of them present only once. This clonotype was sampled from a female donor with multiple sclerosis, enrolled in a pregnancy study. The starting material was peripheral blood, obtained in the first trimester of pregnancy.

CDR3 region: CASRWDSSSAEAFF. The CDR3 DNA reads TGTGCCAGCAGGTGGGACAGTTCCTCTGCTGAAGCTTTCTTT. The genes are TRBV2 and TRBJ1-1; 7 nucleotides line up with TRBD1. The J segment lost 6 bases and the V segment lost 6 bases, leaving 10 bases of the junction unmatched. The CDR3 sequence is 14 residues long. Germline CDR1 is SNHLY and CDR2 is FYNNEI.